One and the same sample provided the 19 T cell receptor beta chains below, sequenced in a study of spatial heterogeneity in lung cancer. General study findings and limits: Tumor mutation counts were tracked by expanded intratumoral alpha and beta TCR counts.

Time point denoted: sample taken at primary tumor resection. Antigens of these TCRs are unknown. Using its own MiXCR run on the 5' RACE reads, TCRdb lists one record per CDR3 protein. The sample records 13,000 or so distinct CDR3 sequences, under 6% being singletons. The sample in question was lung tumor tissue, obtained at surgery. Receptors were obtained from a male donor with early-stage non-small cell lung cancer.

This clonotype was picked up a small number of times. Because this beta chain is a stray read in a library intended to capture alpha chains, its abundance should not be given much weight. The chain recombines TRBV5-1 with TRBJ2-1, with TRBD1 matching over 7 bases. The CDR3 contains 15 residues. J lost 9 bases, V lost 0 bases, and 9 bases had no gene match. Germline V CDR1 and CDR2: SGHRS, YFSETQ. CDR3 nucleotides: TGCGCCAGCAGCTTGGCTGTGACAGGGCGAGGTGAGCAGTTCTTC. This translates into CASSLAVTGRGEQFF. Combining the CDR3 with reference TRBV5-1 and TRBJ2-1 gives the whole variable domain KAGVTQTPRYLIKTRGQQVTLSCSPISGHRSVSWYQQTPGQGLQFLFEYFSETQRNKGNFPGRFSGRQFSNSRSEMNVSTLELGDSALYLCASSLAVTGRGEQFFGPGTRLTVL.

This clonotype was seen repeatedly, ten times or more. As an off-target read in a library built for alpha chains, this beta chain has a frequency of little significance. The chain employs TRBV4-1 and TRBJ2-7; 8 bases are a match to TRBD1. Germline-derived CDR1 and CDR2 are MGHRA and YSYEKL. The CDR3 has 15 amino acids. The junction had 8 bases not matched to a gene; V was cut back by 4 bases and J by 3 bases. The CDR3 sequence: CASSRGQGEGYEQYF. The CDR3 bases are TGCGCCAGCAGCCGAGGACAGGGAGAAGGCTACGAGCAGTACTTC.

Concerning this clonotype: Being off target in a library aimed at alpha chains, this beta chain has a size of little meaning. V usage is TRBV7-2 and J usage is TRBJ2-5; TRBD1 aligns across 9 bases. Germline V gene data show CDR1 as SGHTA and CDR2 as FQGNSA. This CDR3 contains 16 residues. The V and J ends lost 6 bases and 5 bases, in that order; junction bases with no gene match: 13. The CDR3 spells CASRSPTGGYPETQYF. CDR3 DNA sequence: TGTGCCAGCAGATCGCCGACAGGGGGTTATCCGGAGACCCAGTACTTC.

In its sample, this clonotype is medium-sized (0.01 to 0.1%). Since the library was made to target alpha chains, this beta chain is a stray read and its abundance is not meaningful. The chain is built from TRBV20-1 and TRBJ1-6, with D possibly matching TRBD1 (5 bases). The CDR3 has 14 amino acids. Germline loops: CDR1 DFQATT, CDR2 SNEGSKA (reference sequence). Deletions cut 0 bases from V and 6 bases from J, with 9 bases between. The CDR3 DNA follows: TGCAGTGCTAGAGATTTAGGGACTAATTCACCCCTCCACTTT. It codes for CSARDLGTNSPLHF.

This clonotype has ten or more counts. A library prepared for alpha chains yielded this beta chain as an off-target read; its size is of little meaning. The J gene is TRBJ1-5, the V gene TRBV5-5; D is undetermined. This CDR3 comprises 13 residues. Germline CDR1 SGHKS, CDR2 YYEKEE (reference sequence). The germline V and J ends were trimmed by 0 bases and 9 bases, with 10 bases remaining between them. CDR3 protein: CASSLDPAGPQHF. The CDR3 coding sequence is TGTGCCAGCAGCTTGGATCCCGCGGGGCCCCAGCATTTT. Full variable domain (remainder filled in from reference TRBV5-5 and TRBJ1-5): DAGVTQSPTHLIKTRGQQVTLRCSPISGHKSVSWYQQVLGQGPQFIFQYYEKEERGRGNFPDRFSARQFPNYSSELNVNALLLGDSALYLCASSLDPAGPQHFGDGTRLSIL.

Comments on this clonotype: This beta chain slipped into a library made for alpha chains as a stray read, so its size is not meaningful. The genes are TRBV7-9 and TRBJ1-2; TRBD1 is a possible D gene (5 bases). CDR3 length equals 14 residues. Germline V gene lookup returns CDR1 SEHNR and CDR2 FQNEAQ (reference sequence). Trimming pared 4 bases from V and 7 bases from J, leaving 16 bases between. Written as DNA, the CDR3 is TGTGCCAGCAGCTCCCCGAAAGGGGAGCGTGGCTACACCTTC. It is translated as CASSSPKGERGYTF.

The table lists this clonotype with many counts. This beta chain slipped into a library made for alpha chains as a stray read, so its size is not meaningful. The rearrangement uses TRBV7-2 and TRBJ1-2, with a tentative D call TRBD1 (6 bases). CDR3 length: 15 amino acids. Between the trimmed V and J ends, which lost 1 base and 7 bases, there was a span of 16 bases. Germline CDR1 SGHTA, CDR2 FQGNSA. Here the CDR3 reads CASSLVGQGFGGYTF. The DNA of the CDR3 is TGTGCCAGCAGCTTAGTGGGGCAGGGGTTTGGTGGCTACACCTTC.

This clonotype is medium-sized. In a library made to pick up alpha chains, this beta chain is a stray read with a size that means little. This chain links TRBV7-9 with TRBJ1-5; the D is unclear. The germline gives CDR1 SEHNR, CDR2 FQNEAQ (reference sequence). Trimming shortened V by 2 bases and J by 4 bases, and 27 bases separated the two germline ends. CDR3 size: 20 residues. CDR3 in DNA: TGTGCCAGCAGCTTAAGGAATAAAAGGGTGAATCGCGGCGGAAATCAGCCCCAGCATTTT. Translating gives CASSLRNKRVNRGGNQPQHF.

The sample holds many counts of this clonotype. The size of this beta chain means little, since it is a stray read in a library made for alpha chains. V and J are TRBV7-2 and TRBJ2-2; the D gene is possibly TRBD2 (6 bases). CDR3 size: 15 residues. CDR1 SGHTA and CDR2 FQGNSA come from the germline V gene. V shed 2 bases and J shed 1 base, with 8 bases lying between them. CDR3 in amino acids: CASSLSTRNTGELFF. The CDR3 DNA sequence: TGTGCCAGCAGCTTATCGACTAGGAACACCGGGGAGCTGTTTTTT.

This clonotype showed up many times. This beta chain lies outside the target of a library built for alpha chains; its clone size means little. This rearrangement joins TRBV4-2 to TRBJ2-2; 9 nucleotides align to TRBD1. The CDR3 extends over 15 amino acids. The germline gives CDR1 LGHNA, CDR2 YNFKEQ. The J segment lost 7 bases and the V segment lost 5 bases, leaving 8 bases of the junction unmatched. In DNA, the CDR3 is TGTGCCAGCAGCGGCCGGGACAGGGCTGACGGGGAGCTGTTTTTT. Translated: CASSGRDRADGELFF.

At least ten counts were recorded for this clonotype. This beta chain represents an off-target read in a library built for alpha chains; its size is of limited meaning. The chain combines TRBV6-2 or TRBV6-3 with TRBJ2-3; 10 bases map to TRBD2. This CDR3 contains 13 residues. Trimming at V came to 10 bases and at J to 3 bases, leaving 4 bases not matched to a gene. Per the germline V gene, CDR1 is MNHEY and CDR2 is SVGEGT. Here the CDR3 DNA reads TGTGCCACCAGGACTAGCGGAACAGATACGCAGTATTTT. Protein product: CATRTSGTDTQYF.

To note about this clonotype: The library was built for alpha chains, so this beta chain is an off-target read and its size means little. The CDR3 bases are TGTGCCAGCAACCCGGGACAGTCTTACAATGAGCAGTTCTTC. It is translated as CASNPGQSYNEQFF. The rearrangement uses TRBV7-2 and TRBJ2-1; 7 nucleotides agree with TRBD1. The CDR3 length is 14 residues. The junction had 7 bases not matched to a gene; V was cut back by 7 bases and J by 4 bases. Germline CDR1 is SGHTA and CDR2 is FQGNSA.

This clonotype was seen ten or more times. A library made for alpha chains picked up this beta chain off target, so its size means little. V usage is TRBV7-2 and J usage is TRBJ1-1; D perhaps matches TRBD1 (5 bases). Germline CDR1 SGHTA, CDR2 FQGNSA. This CDR3 is built from 13 residues. The ends were cut back, 5 bases at V and 1 base at J, with 8 bases in the middle. This CDR3 reads CASSITGNTEAFF. The DNA for the CDR3 is TGTGCCAGCAGCATAACAGGGAACACTGAAGCTTTCTTT.

This clonotype is categorized as medium-sized. This beta chain is an off-target read within a library intended for alpha chains, so its frequency means little. The chain couples TRBV7-9 to TRBJ1-6; TRBD1 agrees at 8 bases. With V trimmed by 7 bases and J by 4 bases, 6 bases remained unmatched. The CDR3 consists of 15 residues. Per the germline V gene, CDR1 is SEHNR and CDR2 is FQNEAQ (reference sequence). CDR3 region: CASISDRVYNSPLHF. CDR3 DNA sequence: TGTGCCAGCATATCGGACAGGGTGTATAATTCACCCCTCCACTTT.

This clonotype is categorized as medium-sized. With the library built for alpha chains, this beta chain is off target and its frequency is not meaningful. The genes are TRBV20-1 and TRBJ2-3; no definite D call. The V gene's germline CDR1 is DFQATT and CDR2 SNEGSKA (reference sequence). Deletions cut 5 bases from V and 4 bases from J, with 13 bases between. The CDR3 runs 13 residues. The CDR3 region has the DNA TGCAGTGCTCTTACCCCGGTGGCAGATACGCAGTATTTT. Protein: CSALTPVADTQYF.

This clonotype was picked up many times. A library prepared for alpha chains yielded this beta chain as an off-target read; its size is of little meaning. The chain carries TRBV20-1 and TRBJ2-1; TRBD2 aligns across 11 bases. From germline, CDR1 is DFQATT and CDR2 SNEGSKA (reference sequence). The CDR3 runs 17 residues. V gave up 1 base and J gave up 4 bases; unmatched junction bases: 9. The CDR3 loop reads CSARGPKTSGEYNEQFF. CDR3 DNA: TGCAGTGCTAGAGGTCCGAAGACTAGCGGGGAGTACAATGAGCAGTTCTTC.

On this clonotype itself: Little can be read into the size of this beta chain, an off-target read in a library designed for alpha chains. This chain links TRBV11-3 with TRBJ2-1; D is uncertain. The germline CDR1 and CDR2 sequences are SGHNT and YENEEA. There are 13 residues in the CDR3. Trimming left V 1 base short and J 9 bases short, with 10 bases between. In nucleotides, the CDR3 is TGTGCCAGCAGCTTAGGGGCGGCGGCTGAGCAGTTCTTC. Amino acid sequence: CASSLGAAAEQFF.

On this clonotype: This beta chain was picked up by a library intended for alpha chains and is off target, so its count carries little meaning. This chain uses TRBV24-1 with TRBJ1-1; D not certain. V gave up 4 bases and J gave up 4 bases, with 6 bases separating them. This CDR3 spans 12 amino acids. Germline V gene lookup returns CDR1 KGHDR and CDR2 SFDVKD. The CDR3 nucleotides are TGTGCCACCAGTGACGGTCGCACTGAAGCTTTCTTT. Its protein product is CATSDGRTEAFF.

This clonotype was observed at least ten times. This beta chain was picked up by a library intended for alpha chains and is off target, so its count carries little meaning. V and J are TRBV29-1 and TRBJ2-7; D might be TRBD1 (6 bases). Trimming removed 3 bases from V and 3 bases from J, with 18 bases in between. The length of the CDR3 is 15 residues. Germline CDR1 and CDR2: SQVTM and ANQGSEA. The chain's CDR3 is CSVEGARDNVYEQYF. The CDR3 DNA is TGCAGCGTTGAGGGGGCCCGGGACAACGTCTACGAGCAGTACTTC.